The sequence of this T cell receptor beta chain was determined in a study of blood T cell repertoires in COVID-19 (TCRdb year 2020). In terms of the full investigation: The collaborator samples originated in the United States, Italy and Spain and spanned the acute and convalescent phases of COVID-19. The prospective study material was composed of cDNA or gDNA derived from T cells, B-cell-depleted T cells, or PBMCs. Deeply sampled blood TCRbeta repertoires from subjects exposed to, actively infected with, or recovered from COVID-19 were included in the dataset. The repertoires were released in a freely available public database intended as a resource for research on the immune response to SARS-CoV-2. Samples were obtained from the ongoing ImmuneRACE study (first 160 participants) and from over a thousand subjects provided by 6 global collaborators. Sample metadata almost always included a de-identified subject ID, COVID-19 status, age in years and sex. Where available, HLA class I and class II types were obtained from metadata supplied by the sample provider rather than from assay-based typing.

The immunoSEQ Assay, a bias-controlled multiplex PCR, was used to amplify TCRbeta CDR3 regions from genomic DNA. The source study handled its data this way. The number of nucleated cells in each sample was estimated by amplification of reference gene primers within the assay. To quantify the absolute abundance of each unique TCRbeta CDR3 rearrangement, sequence reads were collapsed and filtered. For each sample, productive Simpson clonality was calculated by taking the square root of Simpson's diversity index across productive rearrangements. TCRdb mirrors the immuneACCESS table, restricted to in-frame sequences. Some clones are absent from its copies; in checked studies, under half trace to an unresolved V gene, and the reason for the others is unknown. The D gene and trimming were derived from the DNA, and the V and J assignments and clone size from that table. The sample table holds about 150,000 clones, of which around nine tenths were seen once. Around 0.63% of the sample rests with the top ten.

The V and J ends are trimmed by 1 base and 1 base, leaving 15 bases between them. The germline V gene encodes CDR1 SGHKS and CDR2 YYEKEE (reference sequence). The CDR3 contains 16 residues, cysteine and phenylalanine counted. The retained sequence is limited to the CDR3, 48 bases, with the frame set at the first base. In the case of this clone: Its antigen target is currently unknown. No much larger clone is present one base from it, and per-base qualities are unavailable.

Results the study describes overall, beyond this receptor: The amount of clinical and demographic metadata varied by source and participant and was provided uncurated.

One collaborating source in Seattle enrolled patients while the patients were actively infected and followed the patients over time throughout the course of disease. Whole blood was collected in K2EDTA tubes by collaborating institutions according to the institutions' own protocols. For TCRbeta analysis, collaborators shipped samples as frozen whole blood, isolated PBMCs, or DNA extracted from either of those sample types. The TCR sequence derives from a man in his 60s with COVID-19, enrolled during active disease. Recombination linked TRBV5-5 to TRBJ2-7; a weak D assignment points to TRBD2 (6 bases agree). Material for sequencing was peripheral blood. The sequenced DNA is TGTGCCAGCAGCTTGCCCCGGGACTCGCGATCCTACGAGCAGTACTTC. Translated, it reads CASSLPRDSRSYEQYF.